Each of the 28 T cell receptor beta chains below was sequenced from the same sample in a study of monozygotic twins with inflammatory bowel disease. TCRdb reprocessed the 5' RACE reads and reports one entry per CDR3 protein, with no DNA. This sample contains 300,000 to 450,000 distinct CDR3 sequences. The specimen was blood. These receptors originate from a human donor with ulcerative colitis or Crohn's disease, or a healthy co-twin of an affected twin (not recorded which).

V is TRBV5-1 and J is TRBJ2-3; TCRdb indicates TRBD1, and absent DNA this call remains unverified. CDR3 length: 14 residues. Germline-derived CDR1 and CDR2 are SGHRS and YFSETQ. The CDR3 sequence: CASSLSPGGSTQYF.

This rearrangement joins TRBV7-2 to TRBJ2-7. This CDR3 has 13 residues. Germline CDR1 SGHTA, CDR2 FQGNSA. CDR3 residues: CASSLVGRREQYF.

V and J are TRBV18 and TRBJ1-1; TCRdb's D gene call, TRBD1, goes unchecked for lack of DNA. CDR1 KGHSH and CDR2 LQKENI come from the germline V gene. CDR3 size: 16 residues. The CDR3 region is CASSPPWGQTNTEAFF.

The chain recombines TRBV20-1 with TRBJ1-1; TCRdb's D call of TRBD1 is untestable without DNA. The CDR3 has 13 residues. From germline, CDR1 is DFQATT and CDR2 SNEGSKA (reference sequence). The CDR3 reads CSAPDPPNTEAFF.

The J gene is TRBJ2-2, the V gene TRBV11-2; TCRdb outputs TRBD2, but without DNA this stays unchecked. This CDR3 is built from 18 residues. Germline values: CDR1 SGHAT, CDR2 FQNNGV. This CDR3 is CASSLLMGSGMNTGELFF.

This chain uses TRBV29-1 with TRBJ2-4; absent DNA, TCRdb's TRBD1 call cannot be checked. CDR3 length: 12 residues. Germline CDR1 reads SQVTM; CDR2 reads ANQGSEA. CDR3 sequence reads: CSVLRAMGIQYF.

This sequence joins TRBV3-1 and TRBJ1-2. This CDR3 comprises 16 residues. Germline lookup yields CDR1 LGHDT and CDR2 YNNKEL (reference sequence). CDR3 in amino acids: CASSGGQRFWVYGYTF. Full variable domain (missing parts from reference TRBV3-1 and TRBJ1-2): DTAVSQTPKYLVTQMGNDKSIKCEQNLGHDTMYWYKQDSKKFLKIMFSYNNKELIINETVPNRFSPKSPDKAHLNLHINSLELGDSAVYFCASSGGQRFWVYGYTFGSGTRLTVV.

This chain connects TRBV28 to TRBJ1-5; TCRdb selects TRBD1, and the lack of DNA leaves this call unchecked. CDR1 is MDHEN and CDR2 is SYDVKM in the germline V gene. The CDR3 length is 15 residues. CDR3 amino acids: CASSPPQGSNQPQHF.

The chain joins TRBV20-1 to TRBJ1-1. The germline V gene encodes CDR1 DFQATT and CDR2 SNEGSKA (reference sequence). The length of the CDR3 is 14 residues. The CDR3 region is CSARSSSMNTEAFF.

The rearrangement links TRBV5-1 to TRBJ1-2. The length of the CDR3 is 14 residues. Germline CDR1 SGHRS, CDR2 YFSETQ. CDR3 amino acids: CASNPHGDSYGYTF.

CDR3 loop: CASSQVASGTGVIQHF. The gene calls are TRBV4-3 and TRBJ1-5; TCRdb indicates TRBD1, and absent DNA this call remains unverified. CDR3 length: 16 residues. Germline V gene lookup returns CDR1 LGHNA and CDR2 YSLEER.

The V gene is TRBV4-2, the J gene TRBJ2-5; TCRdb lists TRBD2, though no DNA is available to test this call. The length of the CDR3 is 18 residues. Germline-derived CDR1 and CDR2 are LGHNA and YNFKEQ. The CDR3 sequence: CASSQDFTSWGVEETQYF.

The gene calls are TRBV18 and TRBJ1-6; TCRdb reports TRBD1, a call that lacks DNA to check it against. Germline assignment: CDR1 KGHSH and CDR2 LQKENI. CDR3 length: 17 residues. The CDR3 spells CASSPGTGYSYNSPLHF.

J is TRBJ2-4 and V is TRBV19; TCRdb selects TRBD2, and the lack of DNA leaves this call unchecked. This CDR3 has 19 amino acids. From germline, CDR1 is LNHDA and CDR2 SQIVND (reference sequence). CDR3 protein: CASSIVFPSGGEAKNIQYF.

The CDR3 spells CASSYSGRAGNTIYF. The chain links TRBV6-5 to TRBJ1-3; TCRdb's assignment of TRBD1 cannot be checked, as there is no DNA. The germline CDR1 and CDR2 sequences are MNHEY and SVGAGI. This CDR3 region has 15 residues.

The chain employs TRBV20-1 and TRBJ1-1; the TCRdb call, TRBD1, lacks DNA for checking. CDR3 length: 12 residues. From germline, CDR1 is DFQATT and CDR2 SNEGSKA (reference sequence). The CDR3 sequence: CSARTGSTEAFF.

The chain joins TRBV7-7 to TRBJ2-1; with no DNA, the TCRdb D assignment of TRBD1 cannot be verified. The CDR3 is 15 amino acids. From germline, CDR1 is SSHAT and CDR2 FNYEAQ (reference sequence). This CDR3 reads CASSLGQGAVNEQFF.

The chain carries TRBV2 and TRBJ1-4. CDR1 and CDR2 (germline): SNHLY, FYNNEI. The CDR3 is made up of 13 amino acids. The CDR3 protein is CAGISDSGEKLFF.

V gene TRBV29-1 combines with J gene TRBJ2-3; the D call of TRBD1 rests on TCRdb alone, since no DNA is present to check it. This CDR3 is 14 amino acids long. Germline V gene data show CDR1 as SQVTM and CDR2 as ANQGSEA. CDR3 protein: CSAERGSTGDTQYF.

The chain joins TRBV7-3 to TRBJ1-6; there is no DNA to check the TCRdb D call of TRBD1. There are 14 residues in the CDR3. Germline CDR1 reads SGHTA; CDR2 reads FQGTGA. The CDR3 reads CASSLSGGGSPLHF.

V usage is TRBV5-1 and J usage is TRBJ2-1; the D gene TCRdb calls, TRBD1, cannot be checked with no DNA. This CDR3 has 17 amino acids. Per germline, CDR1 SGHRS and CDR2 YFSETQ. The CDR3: CASSSHGQGSSYNEQFF.

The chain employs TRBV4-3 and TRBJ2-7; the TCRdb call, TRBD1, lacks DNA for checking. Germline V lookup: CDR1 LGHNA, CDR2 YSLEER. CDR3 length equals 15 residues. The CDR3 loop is CASSQDRGPGYEQYF.

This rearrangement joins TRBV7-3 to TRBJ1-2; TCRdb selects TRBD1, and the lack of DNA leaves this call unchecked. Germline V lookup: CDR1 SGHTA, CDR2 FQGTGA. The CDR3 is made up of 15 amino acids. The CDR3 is CASSPTGPGDEGYTF.

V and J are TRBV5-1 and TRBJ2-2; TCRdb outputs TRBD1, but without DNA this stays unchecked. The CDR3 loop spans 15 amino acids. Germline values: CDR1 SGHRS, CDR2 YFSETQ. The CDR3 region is CASSFQGEDTGELFF.

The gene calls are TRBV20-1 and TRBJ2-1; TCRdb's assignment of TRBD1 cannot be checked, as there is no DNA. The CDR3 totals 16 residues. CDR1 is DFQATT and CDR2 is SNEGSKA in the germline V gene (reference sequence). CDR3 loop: CSARSGAPLSYNEQFF.

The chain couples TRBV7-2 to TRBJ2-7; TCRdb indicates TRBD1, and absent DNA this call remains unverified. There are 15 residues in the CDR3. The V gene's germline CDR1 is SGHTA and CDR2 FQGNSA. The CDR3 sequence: CASSSRTGPTYEQYF. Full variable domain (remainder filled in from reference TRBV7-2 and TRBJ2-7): GAGVSQSPSNKVTEKGKDVELRCDPISGHTALYWYRQSLGQGLEFLIYFQGNSAPDKSGLPSDRFSAERTGGSVSTLTIQRTQQEDSAVYLCASSSRTGPTYEQYFGPGTRLTVT.

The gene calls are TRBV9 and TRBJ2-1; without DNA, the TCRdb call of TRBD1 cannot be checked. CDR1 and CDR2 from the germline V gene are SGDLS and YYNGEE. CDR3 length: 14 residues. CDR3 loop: CASTPGRGSNEQFF.

The CDR3 spells CASTRSGEPVNEQFF. This sequence joins TRBV2 and TRBJ2-1; TCRdb selects TRBD2, and the lack of DNA leaves this call unchecked. The CDR3 consists of 15 residues. Germline V gives CDR1 SNHLY, CDR2 FYNNEI. The complete variable domain, with remaining parts taken from reference TRBV2 and TRBJ2-1, reads EPEVTQTPSHQVTQMGQEVILRCVPISNHLYFYWYRQILGQKVEFLVSFYNNEISEKSEIFDDQFSVERPDGSNFTLKIRSTKLEDSAMYFCASTRSGEPVNEQFFGPGTRLTVL.